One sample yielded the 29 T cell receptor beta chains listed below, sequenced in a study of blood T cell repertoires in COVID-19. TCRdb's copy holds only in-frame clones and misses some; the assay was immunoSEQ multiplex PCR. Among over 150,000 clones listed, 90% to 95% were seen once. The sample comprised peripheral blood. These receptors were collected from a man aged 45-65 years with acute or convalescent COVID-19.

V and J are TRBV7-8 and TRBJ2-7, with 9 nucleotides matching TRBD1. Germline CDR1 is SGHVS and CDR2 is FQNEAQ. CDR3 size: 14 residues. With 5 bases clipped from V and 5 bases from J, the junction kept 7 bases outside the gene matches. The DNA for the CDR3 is TGTGCCAGCAGCCTCGGGACAGGGATACACGAGCAGTACTTC. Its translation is CASSLGTGIHEQYF.

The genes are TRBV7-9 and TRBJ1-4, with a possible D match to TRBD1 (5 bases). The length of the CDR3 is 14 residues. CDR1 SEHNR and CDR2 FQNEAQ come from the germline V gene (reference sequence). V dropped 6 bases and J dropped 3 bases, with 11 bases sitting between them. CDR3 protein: CASRPGGANEKLFF. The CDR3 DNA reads TGTGCCAGCAGACCGGGAGGGGCTAATGAAAAACTGTTTTTT.

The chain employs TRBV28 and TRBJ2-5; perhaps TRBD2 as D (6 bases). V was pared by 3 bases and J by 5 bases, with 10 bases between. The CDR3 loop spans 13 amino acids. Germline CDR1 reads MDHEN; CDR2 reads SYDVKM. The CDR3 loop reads CASSFGGAETQYF. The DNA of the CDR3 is TGTGCCAGCAGTTTTGGCGGGGCTGAGACCCAGTACTTC.

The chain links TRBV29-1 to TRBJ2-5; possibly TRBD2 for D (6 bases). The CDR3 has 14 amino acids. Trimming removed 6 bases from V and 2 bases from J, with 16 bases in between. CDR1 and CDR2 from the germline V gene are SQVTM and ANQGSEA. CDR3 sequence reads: CSVKRRDHQETQYF. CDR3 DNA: TGCAGCGTCAAAAGGCGGGACCATCAAGAGACCCAGTACTTC.

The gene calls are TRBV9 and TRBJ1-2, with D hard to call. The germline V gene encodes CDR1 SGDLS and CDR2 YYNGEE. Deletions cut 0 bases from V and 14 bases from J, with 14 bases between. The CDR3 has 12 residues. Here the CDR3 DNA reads TGTGCCAGCAGCGTAGACGCTGGTGGGCCAACCTTC. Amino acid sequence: CASSVDAGGPTF.

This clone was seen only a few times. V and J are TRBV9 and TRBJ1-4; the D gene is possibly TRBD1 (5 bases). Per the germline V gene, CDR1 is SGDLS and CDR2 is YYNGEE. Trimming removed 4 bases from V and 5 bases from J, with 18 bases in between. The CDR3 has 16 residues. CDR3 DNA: TGTGCCAGCAGCTTAAGGTGGGGGGAGGTGAATGAAAAACTGTTTTTT. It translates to CASSLRWGEVNEKLFF.

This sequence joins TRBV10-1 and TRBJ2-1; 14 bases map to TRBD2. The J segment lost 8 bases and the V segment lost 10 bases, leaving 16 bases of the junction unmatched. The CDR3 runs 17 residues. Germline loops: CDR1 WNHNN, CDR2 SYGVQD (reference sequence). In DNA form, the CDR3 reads TGCGCCAACTCCCCGGGACTAGCGGGGGAGCGTCAATATGAGCAGTTCTTC. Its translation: CANSPGLAGERQYEQFF.

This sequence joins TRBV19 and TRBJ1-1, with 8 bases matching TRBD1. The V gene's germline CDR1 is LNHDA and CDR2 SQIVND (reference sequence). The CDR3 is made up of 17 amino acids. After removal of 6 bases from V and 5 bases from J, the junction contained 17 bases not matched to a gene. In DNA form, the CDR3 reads TGTGCCAGTAGAAAGGAGGCAGGGGGCGCGTTTAGGACTGAAGCTTTCTTT. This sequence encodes CASRKEAGGAFRTEAFF.

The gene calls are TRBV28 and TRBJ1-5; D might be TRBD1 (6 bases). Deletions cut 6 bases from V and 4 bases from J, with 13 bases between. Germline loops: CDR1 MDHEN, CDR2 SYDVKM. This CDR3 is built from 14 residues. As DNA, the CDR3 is TGTGCCAGCAGCCTAGGGGGTTTGAATCAGCCCCAGCATTTT. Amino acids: CASSLGGLNQPQHF.

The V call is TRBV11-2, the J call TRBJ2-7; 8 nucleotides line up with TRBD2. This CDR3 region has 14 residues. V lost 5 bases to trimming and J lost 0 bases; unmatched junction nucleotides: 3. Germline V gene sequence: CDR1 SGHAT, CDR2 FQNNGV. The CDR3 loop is CASSATSASYEQYF. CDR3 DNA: TGTGCCAGCAGCGCGACTAGCGCCTCCTACGAGCAGTACTTC.

The CDR3 DNA reads as TGTGCCAGCAGCCCCGAGGGGGCCAACGTCCTGACTTTC. Residues: CASSPEGANVLTF. This sequence joins TRBV9 and TRBJ2-6; D remains ambiguous. The CDR3 is 13 residues long. V lost 4 bases and J 4 bases, leaving 6 bases between the germline ends. The germline V gene encodes CDR1 SGDLS and CDR2 YYNGEE. The full variable domain, in which reference TRBV9 and TRBJ2-6 provide the parts outside the CDR3, is DSGVTQTPKHLITATGQRVTLRCSPRSGDLSVYWYQQSLDQGLQFLIQYYNGEERAKGNILERFSAQQFPDLHSELNLSSLELGDSALYFCASSPEGANVLTFGAGSRLTVL.

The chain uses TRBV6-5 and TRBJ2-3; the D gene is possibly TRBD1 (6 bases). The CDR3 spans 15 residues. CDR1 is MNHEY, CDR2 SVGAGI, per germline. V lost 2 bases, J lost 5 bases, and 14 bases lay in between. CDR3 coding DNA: TGTGCCAGCAGTTACCCACCGGGACATGGAGATACGCAGTATTTT. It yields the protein CASSYPPGHGDTQYF.

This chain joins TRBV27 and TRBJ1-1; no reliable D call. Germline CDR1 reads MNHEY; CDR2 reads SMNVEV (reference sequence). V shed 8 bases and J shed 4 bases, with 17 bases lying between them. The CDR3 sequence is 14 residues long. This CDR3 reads CASSYTAGGTEAFF. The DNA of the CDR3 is TGTGCCAGCTCCTACACAGCGGGAGGCACTGAAGCTTTCTTT.

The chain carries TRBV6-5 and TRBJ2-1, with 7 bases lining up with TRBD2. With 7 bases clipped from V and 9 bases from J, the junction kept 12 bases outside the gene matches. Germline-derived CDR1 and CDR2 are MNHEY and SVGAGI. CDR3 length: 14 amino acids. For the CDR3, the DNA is TGTGCCAGCACCAACAGCGGGAAGTCGACTGAGCAGTTCTTC. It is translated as CASTNSGKSTEQFF.

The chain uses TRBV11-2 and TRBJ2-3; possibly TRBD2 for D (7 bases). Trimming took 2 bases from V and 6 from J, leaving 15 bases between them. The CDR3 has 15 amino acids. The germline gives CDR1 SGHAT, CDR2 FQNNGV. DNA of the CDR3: TGTGCCAGCAGCTTATTCCGGGGGGCCGCGGATACGCAGTATTTT. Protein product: CASSLFRGAADTQYF.

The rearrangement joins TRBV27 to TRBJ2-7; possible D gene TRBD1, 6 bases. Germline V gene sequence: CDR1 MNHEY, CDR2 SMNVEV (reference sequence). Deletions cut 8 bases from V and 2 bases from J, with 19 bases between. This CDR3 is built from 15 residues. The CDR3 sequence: CASRVTGHRAYEQYF. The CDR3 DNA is TGTGCCAGCCGTGTAACGGGACACCGTGCCTACGAGCAGTACTTC.

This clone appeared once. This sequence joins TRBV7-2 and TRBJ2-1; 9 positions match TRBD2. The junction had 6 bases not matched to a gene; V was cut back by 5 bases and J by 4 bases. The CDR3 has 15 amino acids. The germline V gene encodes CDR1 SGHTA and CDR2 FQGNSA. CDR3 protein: CASSRPAGGYNEQFF. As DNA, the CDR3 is TGTGCCAGCAGCCGCCCGGCGGGAGGGTACAATGAGCAGTTCTTC. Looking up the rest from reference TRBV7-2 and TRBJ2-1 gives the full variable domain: GAGVSQSPSNKVTEKGKDVELRCDPISGHTALYWYRQSLGQGLEFLIYFQGNSAPDKSGLPSDRFSAERTGGSVSTLTIQRTQQEDSAVYLCASSRPAGGYNEQFFGPGTRLTVL.

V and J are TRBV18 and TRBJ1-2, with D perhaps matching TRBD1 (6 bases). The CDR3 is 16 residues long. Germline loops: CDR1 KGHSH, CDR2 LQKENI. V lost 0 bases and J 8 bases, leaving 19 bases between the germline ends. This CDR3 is CASSPPVRRGSEGYTF. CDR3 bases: TGTGCCAGCTCACCACCGGTCCGCAGGGGATCGGAGGGCTACACCTTC.

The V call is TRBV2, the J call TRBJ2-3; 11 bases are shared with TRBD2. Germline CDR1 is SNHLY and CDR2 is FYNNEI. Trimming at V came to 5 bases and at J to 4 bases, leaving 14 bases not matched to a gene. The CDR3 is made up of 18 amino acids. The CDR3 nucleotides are TGTGCCAGCAGTCTAGCACTAGCGGGAGTTCTAATCGCAGATACGCAGTATTTT. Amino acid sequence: CASSLALAGVLIADTQYF.

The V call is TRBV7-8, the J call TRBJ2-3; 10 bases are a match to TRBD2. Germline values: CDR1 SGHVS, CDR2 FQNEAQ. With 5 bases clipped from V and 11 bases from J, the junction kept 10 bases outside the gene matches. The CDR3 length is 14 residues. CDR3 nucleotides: TGTGCCAGCAGCCAGAGAGCGGGGGGGCTTAAGCAGTATTTT. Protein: CASSQRAGGLKQYF. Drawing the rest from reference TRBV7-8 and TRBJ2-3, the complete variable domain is GAGVSQSPRYKVAKRGQDVALRCDPISGHVSLFWYQQALGQGPEFLTYFQNEAQLDKSGLPSDRFFAERPEGSVSTLKIQRTQQEDSAVYLCASSQRAGGLKQYFGPGTRLTVL.

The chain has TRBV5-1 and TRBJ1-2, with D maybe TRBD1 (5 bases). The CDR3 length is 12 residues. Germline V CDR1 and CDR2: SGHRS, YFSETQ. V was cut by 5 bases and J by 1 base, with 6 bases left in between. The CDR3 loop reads CASRQDNYGYTF. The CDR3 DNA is TGCGCCAGCAGACAGGATAACTATGGCTACACCTTC.

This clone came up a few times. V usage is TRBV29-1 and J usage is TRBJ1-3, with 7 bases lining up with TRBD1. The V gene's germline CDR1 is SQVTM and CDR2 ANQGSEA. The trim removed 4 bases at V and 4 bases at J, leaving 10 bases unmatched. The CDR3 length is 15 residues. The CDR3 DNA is TGCAGCGTTGCTCTCCAGGGGGTATCGGGAAACACCATATATTTT. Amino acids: CSVALQGVSGNTIYF.

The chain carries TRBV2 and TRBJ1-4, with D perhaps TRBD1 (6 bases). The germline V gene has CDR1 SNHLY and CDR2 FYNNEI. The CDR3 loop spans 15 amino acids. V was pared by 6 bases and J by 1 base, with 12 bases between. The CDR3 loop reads CASRPTGRTNEKLFF. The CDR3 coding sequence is TGTGCCAGCAGGCCTACAGGGAGAACTAATGAAAAACTGTTTTTT. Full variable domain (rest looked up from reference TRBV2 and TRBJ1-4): EPEVTQTPSHQVTQMGQEVILRCVPISNHLYFYWYRQILGQKVEFLVSFYNNEISEKSEIFDDQFSVERPDGSNFTLKIRSTKLEDSAMYFCASRPTGRTNEKLFFGSGTQLSVL.

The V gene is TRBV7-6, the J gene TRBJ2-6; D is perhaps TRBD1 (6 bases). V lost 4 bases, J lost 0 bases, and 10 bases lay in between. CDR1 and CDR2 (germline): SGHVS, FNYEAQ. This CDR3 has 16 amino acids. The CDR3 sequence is CASSSRTDSGANVLTF. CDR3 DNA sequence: TGTGCCAGCAGCTCGCGGACAGACTCTGGGGCCAACGTCCTGACTTTC.

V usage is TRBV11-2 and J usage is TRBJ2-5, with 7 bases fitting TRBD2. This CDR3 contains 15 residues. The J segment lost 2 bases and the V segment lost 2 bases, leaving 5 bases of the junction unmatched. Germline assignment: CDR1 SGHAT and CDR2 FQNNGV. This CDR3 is CASSLQGLPQETQYF. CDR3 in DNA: TGTGCCAGCAGCTTACAGGGACTACCTCAAGAGACCCAGTACTTC.

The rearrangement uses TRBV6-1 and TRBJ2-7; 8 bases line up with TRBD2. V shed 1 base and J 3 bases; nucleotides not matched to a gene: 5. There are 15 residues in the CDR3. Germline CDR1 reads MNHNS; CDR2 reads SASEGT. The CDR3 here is CASSEGSLAGYEQYF. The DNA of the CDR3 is TGTGCCAGCAGTGAAGGGAGTCTAGCGGGCTACGAGCAGTACTTC.

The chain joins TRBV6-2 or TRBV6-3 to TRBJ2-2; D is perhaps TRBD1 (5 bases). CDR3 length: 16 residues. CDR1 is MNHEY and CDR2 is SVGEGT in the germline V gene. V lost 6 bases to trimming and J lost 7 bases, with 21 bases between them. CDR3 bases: TGTGCCAGCAGCCGCCCTGCAGGGCCCATAGGCGGGGAGCTGTTTTTT. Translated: CASSRPAGPIGGELFF.

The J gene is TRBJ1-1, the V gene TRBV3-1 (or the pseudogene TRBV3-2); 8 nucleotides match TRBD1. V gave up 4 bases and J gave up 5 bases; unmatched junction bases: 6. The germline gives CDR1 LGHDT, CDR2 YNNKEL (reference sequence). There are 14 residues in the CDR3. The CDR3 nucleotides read TGTGCCAGCAGCCGCACAGGGGGGAGAACTGAAGCTTTCTTT. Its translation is CASSRTGGRTEAFF.

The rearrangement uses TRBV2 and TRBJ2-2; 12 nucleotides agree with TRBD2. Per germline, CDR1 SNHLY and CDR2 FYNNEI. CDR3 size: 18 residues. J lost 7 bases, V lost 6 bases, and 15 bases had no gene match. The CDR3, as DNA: TGTGCCAGCAGAGGACTAGCGGGGACCTCAAAGGGGGGCGGGGAGCTGTTTTTT. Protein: CASRGLAGTSKGGGELFF.